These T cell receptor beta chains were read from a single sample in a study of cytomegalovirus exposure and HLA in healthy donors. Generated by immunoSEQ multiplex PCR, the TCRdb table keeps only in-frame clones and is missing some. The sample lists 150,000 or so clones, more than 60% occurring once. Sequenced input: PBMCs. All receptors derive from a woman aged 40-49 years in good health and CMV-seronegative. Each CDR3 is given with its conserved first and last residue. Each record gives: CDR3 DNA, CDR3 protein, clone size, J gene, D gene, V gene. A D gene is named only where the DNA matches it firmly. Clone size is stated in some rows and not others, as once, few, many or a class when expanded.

CDR3nt: TGTGCCACCAGCAGAGATCAGAAATACGAGCAGTACTTC
CDR3aa: CATSRDQKYEQYF
abundance: .
j_gene: TRBJ2-7
d_gene: .
v_gene: TRBV15

CDR3nt: TGTGCCAGCAGTGCCAAGGGGGCGGCTGGAAACACCATATATTTT
CDR3aa: CASSAKGAAGNTIYF
abundance: .
j_gene: TRBJ1-3
d_gene: TRBD1
v_gene: TRBV2

CDR3nt: TGTGCCAGCAGCGTAGAAGGCGGCGGAGGATACGAGCAGTACTTC
CDR3aa: CASSVEGGGGYEQYF
abundance: .
j_gene: TRBJ2-7
d_gene: .
v_gene: TRBV9

CDR3nt: TGTGCCAGCAGTTACTCCGCGGGAGACACTGAAGCTTTCTTT
CDR3aa: CASSYSAGDTEAFF
abundance: .
j_gene: TRBJ1-1
d_gene: .
v_gene: TRBV6-5

CDR3nt: TGCGCCAGCAGCCCCGGACTAGCGGGAGATGAGACCCAGTACTTC
CDR3aa: CASSPGLAGDETQYF
abundance: .
j_gene: TRBJ2-5
d_gene: TRBD2
v_gene: TRBV5-1

CDR3nt: TGTGCCAGCAGTGACCGGCGGGGGGCCTTAACCGGGGAGCTGTTTTTT
CDR3aa: CASSDRRGALTGELFF
abundance: .
j_gene: TRBJ2-2
d_gene: TRBD2
v_gene: TRBV2

CDR3nt: TGTGCCAGCAGTGAAGCGACAGGCCGAGGAAACACCATATATTTT
CDR3aa: CASSEATGRGNTIYF
abundance: .
j_gene: TRBJ1-3
d_gene: .
v_gene: TRBV2

CDR3nt: TGTGCCAGCAGCCGTACCATCGGACAGGGAGGAAACACCATATATTTT
CDR3aa: CASSRTIGQGGNTIYF
abundance: .
j_gene: TRBJ1-3
d_gene: TRBD1
v_gene: TRBV5-4

CDR3nt: TGTGCCAGCCGGGGAGGGGCCACAGATACGCAGTATTTT
CDR3aa: CASRGGATDTQYF
abundance: .
j_gene: TRBJ2-3
d_gene: TRBD2
v_gene: TRBV4-2

CDR3nt: TGTGCCAGCAGAAAACGACTAGCGGGGGACAATGAGCAGTTCTTC
CDR3aa: CASRKRLAGDNEQFF
abundance: .
j_gene: TRBJ2-1
d_gene: TRBD2
v_gene: TRBV6-5

CDR3nt: TGTGCCAGCAAGTACGACAAGACGGTGGCCAAAAACATTCAGTACTTC
CDR3aa: CASKYDKTVAKNIQYF
abundance: .
j_gene: TRBJ2-4
d_gene: .
v_gene: TRBV2

CDR3nt: TGTGCCACCAGGGACAGCAAGAGCTCTGGAAACACCATATATTTT
CDR3aa: CATRDSKSSGNTIYF
abundance: .
j_gene: TRBJ1-3
d_gene: TRBD1
v_gene: TRBV10-3

CDR3nt: TGTGCCAGCAGCTTAGCCGGAGTCGGCTCTGGGGCCAACGTCCTGACTTTC
CDR3aa: CASSLAGVGSGANVLTF
abundance: .
j_gene: TRBJ2-6
d_gene: .
v_gene: TRBV7-6

CDR3nt: TGTGCCAGCAGCTTATGGGTTAGCTTTAACACCGGGGAGCTGTTTTTT
CDR3aa: CASSLWVSFNTGELFF
abundance: .
j_gene: TRBJ2-2
d_gene: .
v_gene: TRBV7-2

CDR3nt: TGTGCCATCAGTGAGTCGACGGGGACTAGCGGATTCAATGAGCAGTTCTTC
CDR3aa: CAISESTGTSGFNEQFF
abundance: .
j_gene: TRBJ2-1
d_gene: TRBD2
v_gene: TRBV10-3

CDR3nt: TGTGCCAGCATAGGTTGGGGGGATACTAGCACAGATACGCAGTATTTT
CDR3aa: CASIGWGDTSTDTQYF
abundance: .
j_gene: TRBJ2-3
d_gene: .
v_gene: TRBV28

CDR3nt: TGTGCCAGCAGTTTAGGAGGGGTGGGTGAAAAACTGTTTTTT
CDR3aa: CASSLGGVGEKLFF
abundance: few
j_gene: TRBJ1-4
d_gene: .
v_gene: TRBV28

CDR3nt: TGTGCCAGCAGCTCTCAGGTGCCTACGGTTGGCTACACCTTC
CDR3aa: CASSSQVPTVGYTF
abundance: .
j_gene: TRBJ1-2
d_gene: .
v_gene: TRBV7-9

CDR3nt: TGTGCCAGCAATAATGGGAGGGGCTACACCTTC
CDR3aa: CASNNGRGYTF
abundance: .
j_gene: TRBJ1-2
d_gene: .
v_gene: TRBV27

CDR3nt: TGTGCCAGCGGCAAAAGGGTAGGGGCGGACACTGAAGCTTTCTTT
CDR3aa: CASGKRVGADTEAFF
abundance: .
j_gene: TRBJ1-1
d_gene: .
v_gene: TRBV6-5

CDR3nt: TGTGCCAGCAGTGGGGGGGCTAACTATGGCTACACCTTC
CDR3aa: CASSGGANYGYTF
abundance: .
j_gene: TRBJ1-2
d_gene: .
v_gene: TRBV6-1

CDR3nt: TGTGCCAGCAGCCCGGGGACTAGCGGGGGGGCAGAGACCCAGTACTTC
CDR3aa: CASSPGTSGGAETQYF
abundance: .
j_gene: TRBJ2-5
d_gene: TRBD2
v_gene: TRBV5-8

CDR3nt: TGTGCCAGCAGCTTGGCAGGGCCGAACACTGAAGCTTTCTTT
CDR3aa: CASSLAGPNTEAFF
abundance: .
j_gene: TRBJ1-1
d_gene: .
v_gene: TRBV5-6

CDR3nt: TGTGCCAGCAGCGTAGGGGAGAATCGAAACATTCAGTACTTC
CDR3aa: CASSVGENRNIQYF
abundance: .
j_gene: TRBJ2-4
d_gene: .
v_gene: TRBV9

CDR3nt: TGTGCCAGCAGCCGATCGAGGGGGACCTACGAGCAGTACTTC
CDR3aa: CASSRSRGTYEQYF
abundance: .
j_gene: TRBJ2-7
d_gene: .
v_gene: TRBV6-5

CDR3nt: TGTGCCAGCAGTGGACAGGGGCGCGAGCAGTACTTC
CDR3aa: CASSGQGREQYF
abundance: .
j_gene: TRBJ2-7
d_gene: TRBD1
v_gene: TRBV28

CDR3nt: TGTGCCAGCAGTTACTCCGGGGCGAACACCGGGGAGCTGTTTTTT
CDR3aa: CASSYSGANTGELFF
abundance: .
j_gene: TRBJ2-2
d_gene: .
v_gene: TRBV6-6

CDR3nt: TGTGCCAGCAGACATGTGAGGGATCACGAGCAGTACTTC
CDR3aa: CASRHVRDHEQYF
abundance: .
j_gene: TRBJ2-7
d_gene: .
v_gene: TRBV11-3

CDR3nt: TGCGCCAGCAGCTTGGACTATCGATCCTACGAGCAGTACTTC
CDR3aa: CASSLDYRSYEQYF
abundance: once
j_gene: TRBJ2-7
d_gene: .
v_gene: TRBV5-1

CDR3nt: TGTGCCAGCAGCTCCTTCGGGACAGGGTTCTACGAGCAGTACTTC
CDR3aa: CASSSFGTGFYEQYF
abundance: .
j_gene: TRBJ2-7
d_gene: TRBD1
v_gene: TRBV7-9

CDR3nt: TGTGCCATCAGTGAATATGGACAGGGGAACACTGAAGCTTTCTTT
CDR3aa: CAISEYGQGNTEAFF
abundance: .
j_gene: TRBJ1-1
d_gene: TRBD1
v_gene: TRBV10-3

CDR3nt: TGTGCCAGCAGCTTAGAGACAACGCTTTCTGGGGCCAACGTCCTGACTTTC
CDR3aa: CASSLETTLSGANVLTF
abundance: .
j_gene: TRBJ2-6
d_gene: .
v_gene: TRBV7-4

CDR3nt: TGTGCCAGTCACTCTCCGGGTAATGATGAAAAACTGTTTTTT
CDR3aa: CASHSPGNDEKLFF
abundance: .
j_gene: TRBJ1-4
d_gene: .
v_gene: TRBV19

CDR3nt: TGTGCCAGCAGCTTAGCTTTAGAGGGCTACACCTTC
CDR3aa: CASSLALEGYTF
abundance: .
j_gene: TRBJ1-2
d_gene: .
v_gene: TRBV7-8

CDR3nt: TGTGCCAGCAGCCGAGACAGTGGGTTAGTGGATAACTATGGCTACACCTTC
CDR3aa: CASSRDSGLVDNYGYTF
abundance: .
j_gene: TRBJ1-2
d_gene: .
v_gene: TRBV7-9

CDR3nt: TGTGCCAGCAGCTTAGGTGGCAGGGGGTTTGACGAGCAGTACTTC
CDR3aa: CASSLGGRGFDEQYF
abundance: .
j_gene: TRBJ2-7
d_gene: TRBD1
v_gene: TRBV5-4

CDR3nt: TGTGCCAGCAGCTTAGTCGGGAGTAAAGCTTTCTTT
CDR3aa: CASSLVGSKAFF
abundance: .
j_gene: TRBJ1-1
d_gene: .
v_gene: TRBV7-2